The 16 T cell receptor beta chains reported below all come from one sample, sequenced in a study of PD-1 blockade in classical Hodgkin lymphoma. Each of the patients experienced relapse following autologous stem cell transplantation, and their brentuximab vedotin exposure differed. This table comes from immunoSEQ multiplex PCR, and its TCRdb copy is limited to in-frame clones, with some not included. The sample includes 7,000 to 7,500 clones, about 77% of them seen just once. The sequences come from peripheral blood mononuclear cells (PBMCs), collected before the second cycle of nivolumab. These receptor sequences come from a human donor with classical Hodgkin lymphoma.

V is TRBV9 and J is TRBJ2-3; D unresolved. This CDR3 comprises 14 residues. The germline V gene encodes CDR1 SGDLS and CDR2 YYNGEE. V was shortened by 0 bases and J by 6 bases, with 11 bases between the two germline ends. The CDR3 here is CASSVGSLGDTQYF. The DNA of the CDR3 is TGTGCCAGCAGCGTAGGGTCGCTGGGGGATACGCAGTATTTT.

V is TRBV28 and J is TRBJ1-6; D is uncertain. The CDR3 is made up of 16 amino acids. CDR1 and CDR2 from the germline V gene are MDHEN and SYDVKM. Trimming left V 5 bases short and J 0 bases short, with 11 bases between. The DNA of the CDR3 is TGTGCCAGCAGTCTAGGGATAAGCTCCTATAATTCACCCCTCCACTTT. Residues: CASSLGISSYNSPLHF.

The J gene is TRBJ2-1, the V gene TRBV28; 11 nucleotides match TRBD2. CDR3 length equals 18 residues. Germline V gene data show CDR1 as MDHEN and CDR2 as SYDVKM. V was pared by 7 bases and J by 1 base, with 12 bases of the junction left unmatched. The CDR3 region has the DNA TGTGCCAGCAACCCGACTAGCGGGATAGATTTTTCCTACAATGAGCAGTTCTTC. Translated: CASNPTSGIDFSYNEQFF. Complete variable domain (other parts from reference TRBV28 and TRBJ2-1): DVKVTQSSRYLVKRTGEKVFLECVQDMDHENMFWYRQDPGLGLRLIYFSYDVKMKEKGDIPEGYSVSREKKERFSLILESASTNQTSMYLCASNPTSGIDFSYNEQFFGPGTRLTVL.

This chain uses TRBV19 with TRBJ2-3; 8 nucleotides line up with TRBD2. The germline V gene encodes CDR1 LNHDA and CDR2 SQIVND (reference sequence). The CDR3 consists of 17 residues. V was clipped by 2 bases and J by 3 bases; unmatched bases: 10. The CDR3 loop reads CASSIRREAQLTDTQYF. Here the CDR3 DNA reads TGTGCCAGTAGTATACGGCGGGAGGCTCAGCTAACAGATACGCAGTATTTT.

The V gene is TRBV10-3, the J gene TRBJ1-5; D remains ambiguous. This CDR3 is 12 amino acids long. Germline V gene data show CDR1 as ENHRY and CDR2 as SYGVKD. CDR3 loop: CATSPNNQPQHF. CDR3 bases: TGTGCTACCAGTCCGAACAATCAGCCCCAGCATTTT.

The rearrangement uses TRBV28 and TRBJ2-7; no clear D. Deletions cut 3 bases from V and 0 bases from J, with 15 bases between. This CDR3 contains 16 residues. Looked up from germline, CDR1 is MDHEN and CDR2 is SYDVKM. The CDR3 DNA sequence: TGTGCCAGCAGTTTTACCCTGGACGGTCTCTCCTACGAGCAGTACTTC. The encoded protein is CASSFTLDGLSYEQYF.

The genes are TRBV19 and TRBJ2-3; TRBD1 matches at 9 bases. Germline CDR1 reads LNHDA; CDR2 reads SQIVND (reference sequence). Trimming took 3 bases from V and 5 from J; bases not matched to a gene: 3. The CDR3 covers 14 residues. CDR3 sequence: CASSMLGQGDTQYF. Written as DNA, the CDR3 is TGTGCCAGTAGTATGCTGGGACAGGGAGATACGCAGTATTTT.

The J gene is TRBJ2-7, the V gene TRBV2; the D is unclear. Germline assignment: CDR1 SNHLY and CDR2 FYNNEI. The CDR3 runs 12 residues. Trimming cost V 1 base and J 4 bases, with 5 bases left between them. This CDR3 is CASSEEKYEQYF. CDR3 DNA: TGTGCCAGCAGTGAAGAGAAGTACGAGCAGTACTTC.

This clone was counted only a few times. The CDR3 sequence: CASSFWGGGFTGELFF. The CDR3 DNA sequence: TGTGCCAGCAGCTTTTGGGGAGGGGGATTCACCGGGGAGCTGTTTTTT. This chain joins TRBV5-4 and TRBJ2-2; D is perhaps TRBD2 (7 bases). Germline-derived CDR1 and CDR2 are SGHNT and YYREEE (reference sequence). CDR3 length equals 16 residues. Trimming cost V 2 bases and J 4 bases, with 15 bases left between them.

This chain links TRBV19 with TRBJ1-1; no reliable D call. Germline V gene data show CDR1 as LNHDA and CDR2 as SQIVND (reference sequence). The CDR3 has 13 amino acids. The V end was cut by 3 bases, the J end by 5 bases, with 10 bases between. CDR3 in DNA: TGTGCCAGTAGTATGCTCCGGCGGACTGAAGCTTTCTTT. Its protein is CASSMLRRTEAFF.

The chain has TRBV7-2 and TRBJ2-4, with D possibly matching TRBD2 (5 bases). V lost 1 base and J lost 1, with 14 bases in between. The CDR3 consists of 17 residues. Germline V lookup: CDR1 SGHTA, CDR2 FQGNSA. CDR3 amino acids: CASSLVRGEQAKNIQYF. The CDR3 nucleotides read TGTGCCAGCAGCTTAGTACGGGGAGAACAGGCCAAAAACATTCAGTACTTC.

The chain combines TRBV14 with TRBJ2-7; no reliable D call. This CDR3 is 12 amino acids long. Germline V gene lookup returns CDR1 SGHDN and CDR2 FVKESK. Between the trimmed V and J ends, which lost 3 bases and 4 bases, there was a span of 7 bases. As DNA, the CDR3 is TGTGCCAGCAGCCATTTGGGATACGAGCAGTACTTC. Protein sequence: CASSHLGYEQYF.

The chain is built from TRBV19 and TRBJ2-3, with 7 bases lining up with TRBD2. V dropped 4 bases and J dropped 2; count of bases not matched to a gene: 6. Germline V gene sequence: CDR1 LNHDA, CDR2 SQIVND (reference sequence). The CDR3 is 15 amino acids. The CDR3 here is CASSRTSAYTDTQYF. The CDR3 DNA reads TGTGCCAGTAGTAGAACTAGCGCCTACACAGATACGCAGTATTTT.

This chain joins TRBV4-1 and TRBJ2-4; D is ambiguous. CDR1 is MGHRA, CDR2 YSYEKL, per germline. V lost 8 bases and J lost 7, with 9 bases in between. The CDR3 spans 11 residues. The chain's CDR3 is CASGESNIQYF. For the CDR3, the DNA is TGCGCCAGCGGCGAGAGTAACATTCAGTACTTC.

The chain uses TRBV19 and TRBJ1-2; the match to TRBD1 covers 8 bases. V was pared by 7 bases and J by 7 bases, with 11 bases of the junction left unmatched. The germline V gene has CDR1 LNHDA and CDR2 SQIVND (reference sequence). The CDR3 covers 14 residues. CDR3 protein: CASKQGAKVGGYTF. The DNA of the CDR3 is TGTGCCAGTAAGCAGGGGGCGAAGGTTGGTGGCTACACCTTC.

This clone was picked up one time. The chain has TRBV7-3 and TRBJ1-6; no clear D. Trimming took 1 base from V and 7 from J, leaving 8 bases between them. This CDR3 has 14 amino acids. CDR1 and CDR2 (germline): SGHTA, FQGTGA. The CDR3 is CASSLKPGNSPLHF. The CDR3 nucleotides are TGTGCCAGCAGCTTAAAACCTGGGAATTCACCCCTCCACTTT. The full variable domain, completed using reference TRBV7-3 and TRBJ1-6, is GAGVSQTPSNKVTEKGKYVELRCDPISGHTALYWYRQSLGQGPEFLIYFQGTGAADDSGLPNDRFFAVRPEGSVSTLKIQRTERGDSAVYLCASSLKPGNSPLHFGNGTRLTVT.